The rows below give T cell receptor beta chains drawn from one sample of a study of persistence of HIV-infected CD4 T cells. The protocol was immunoSEQ multiplex PCR, while the TCRdb copy is restricted to in-frame clones and leaves out a portion. The sample includes about 60,000 clones, 70% to 75% of them seen just once. What these receptors recognize is not known. The sample was CD4+ T cells sorted from PBMCs after roughly 17-hour stimulation, taken from a patient who received antiretroviral therapy. Receptors originate from an adult man with HIV who was CMV-seropositive. CDR3s include the opening cysteine and the closing phenylalanine or tryptophan. Each record gives: clone size, J gene, CDR3 length, D gene, V gene, CDR3 DNA, CDR3 protein. A D gene is named only where the DNA matches it firmly. Size tells how often a clone was seen (once, few, many) or the class of an expanded clone, and some rows leave it out.

NA	TRBJ1-2	13	TRBD1	TRBV5-6	TGTGCCAGCAGCCCTGGGACAGTCTATGGCTACACCTTC	CASSPGTVYGYTF
NA	TRBJ2-2	16	NA	TRBV5-4	TGTGCCAGCAGCCTCTCAGGGGGGCGGGGGCCCGGGGAGCTGTTTTTT	CASSLSGGRGPGELFF
NA	TRBJ2-3	19	TRBD1	TRBV2	TGTGCCAGCAGGGGACTTCTTGGACAGGGGGCGTATAGCACAGATACGCAGTATTTT	CASRGLLGQGAYSTDTQYF
few	TRBJ2-6	16	NA	TRBV5-4	TGTGCCAGCAGCTTAGGAGGACTGAACCGGGCCAACGTCCTGACTTTC	CASSLGGLNRANVLTF
NA	TRBJ1-4	15	NA	TRBV24-1	TGTGCCACCAGTGACCCCGGGGCCGAGGGGGAAAAACTGTTTTTT	CATSDPGAEGEKLFF
few	TRBJ1-1	14	NA	TRBV7-2	TGTGCCAGCAGCTCCTCAGGGGTAAGAACTGAAGCTTTCTTT	CASSSSGVRTEAFF
NA	TRBJ2-2	13	NA	TRBV10-1	TGCGCCAGCAGTGGGGACCTCACCGGGGAGCTGTTTTTT	CASSGDLTGELFF
NA	TRBJ2-2	16	NA	TRBV4-1	TGCGCCAGCAGCCAAGATGGGCAGGGGCGCACCGGGGAGCTGTTTTTT	CASSQDGQGRTGELFF
NA	TRBJ2-7	16	TRBD1	TRBV28	TGTGCCAGCAAGGGACAGGGGGCAGCATTCTCCTACGAGCAGTACTTC	CASKGQGAAFSYEQYF
NA	TRBJ1-1	12	NA	TRBV10-1	TGCGCCAGCCGTGGAGGGACGACTGAAGCTTTCTTT	CASRGGTTEAFF
NA	TRBJ2-6	16	NA	TRBV5-1	TGCGCCAGCAGCTTGCCTCGACTCTCTGGGGCCAACGTCCTGACTTTC	CASSLPRLSGANVLTF
NA	TRBJ2-6	16	NA	TRBV6-1	TGTGCCAGCAGTGAAGAGGGGTACTCTGGGGCCAACGTCCTGACTTTC	CASSEEGYSGANVLTF
NA	TRBJ1-5	16	TRBD1	TRBV7-9	TGTGCCAGCAGCTTTGGGCAGGGGGCGGGCAATCAGCCCCAGCATTTT	CASSFGQGAGNQPQHF
NA	TRBJ2-4	17	TRBD2	TRBV28	TGTGCCAGCTTAGAAGCGGGGGGGCTTGGGGCCAAAAACATTCAGTACTTC	CASLEAGGLGAKNIQYF
medium-sized	TRBJ1-5	13	NA	TRBV28	TGTGCCAGCAGTTTGAGGGATAATCAGCCCCAGCATTTT	CASSLRDNQPQHF
few	TRBJ2-3	16	NA	TRBV5-1	TGCGCCAGCAGCTTGGGTACCGGGGACATCACAGATACGCAGTATTTT	CASSLGTGDITDTQYF
NA	TRBJ1-1	12	TRBD1	TRBV29-1	TGCAGCGTGGGACAGGGAAGCACTGAAGCTTTCTTT	CSVGQGSTEAFF
NA	TRBJ2-7	13	NA	TRBV28	TGTGCCAGCAGTTCCTCGGACGGCTACGAGCAGTACTTC	CASSSSDGYEQYF
NA	TRBJ2-1	15	TRBD2	TRBV2	TGTGCCAGCAGCGGTCTAGCGGGGGGGCACAATGAGCAGTTCTTC	CASSGLAGGHNEQFF
NA	TRBJ1-5	14	NA	TRBV28	TGTGCCAGCAGTTTCATGGAGAGGGATCAGCCCCAGCATTTT	CASSFMERDQPQHF
NA	TRBJ2-2	15	NA	TRBV6-5	TGTGCCAGCAGAACCTCGGACCAGGGGTACGGGGAGCTGTTTTTT	CASRTSDQGYGELFF
medium-sized	TRBJ2-1	18	NA	TRBV28	TGTGCCAGCAGTTTTGAGGGGTGGAGGGGTCTCTCCTACAATGAGCAGTTCTTC	CASSFEGWRGLSYNEQFF
NA	TRBJ2-3	16	TRBD2	TRBV6-6	TGTGCCAGCAGTTCACAACTAGCGGGTAGCACAGATACGCAGTATTTT	CASSSQLAGSTDTQYF
NA	TRBJ2-1	15	NA	TRBV10-3	TGTGCCATCAGTGACCCCGTGGGGGGGCAGTATGAGCAGTTCTTC	CAISDPVGGQYEQFF
NA	TRBJ2-1	18	TRBD2	TRBV10-3	TGTGCCATCAGTGAAGGGGCTCGCGGGGGGAGCTCCTACAATGAGCAGTTCTTC	CAISEGARGGSSYNEQFF
NA	TRBJ2-6	14	NA	TRBV28	TGTGCCAGCAGTTCAGGGGTGAAGGCCAACGTCCTGACTTTC	CASSSGVKANVLTF
NA	TRBJ2-5	13	TRBD1	TRBV7-9	TGTGCCAGCGAAGGGACAGGGGGAAAGACCCAGTACTTC	CASEGTGGKTQYF
NA	TRBJ2-2	14	NA	TRBV10-1	TGCGCCAGCAGTAAGGGGCCCATCACCGGGGAGCTGTTTTTT	CASSKGPITGELFF
NA	TRBJ2-1	13	NA	TRBV10-2	TGCGCCAGCAGGACTGGACCCAACAATGAGCAGTTCTTC	CASRTGPNNEQFF
medium-sized	TRBJ2-2	15	TRBD2	TRBV27	TGTGCCAGCAGTTGGCTAGCGGGGGCTTCCGGGGAGCTGTTTTTT	CASSWLAGASGELFF
NA	TRBJ1-5	16	NA	TRBV7-2	TGTGCCAGCAGCTTAAGAGGGTTAGCGCCCAATCAGCCCCAGCATTTT	CASSLRGLAPNQPQHF
NA	TRBJ1-4	16	NA	TRBV7-9	TGTGCCAGCAGCTCCTCGAGCTTGGGGGCTAATGAAAAACTGTTTTTT	CASSSSSLGANEKLFF
few	TRBJ2-1	11	NA	TRBV10-3	TGTGCCTCGGGCATAAGCAATGAGCAGTTCTTC	CASGISNEQFF
NA	TRBJ1-1	13	NA	TRBV29-1	TGCAGCGTTATCCCCCTAATGAACACTGAAGCTTTCTTT	CSVIPLMNTEAFF
few	TRBJ2-2	13	NA	TRBV6-5	TGTGCCAGCAGGGGATGGACCGCCGGGGAGCTGTTTTTT	CASRGWTAGELFF
NA	TRBJ1-2	15	NA	TRBV28	TGTGCCAGCAGGAGACCCCGCGGGACCCATGAAGGCTACACCTTC	CASRRPRGTHEGYTF
NA	TRBJ2-2	15	TRBD1	TRBV14	TGTGCCAGCAGCCAAGTGGGACAGGGTAATTCCCGGCTGTTTTTT	CASSQVGQGNSRLFF
NA	TRBJ1-2	13	NA	TRBV6-5	TGTGCCAGCAGTTACGGGGGGTCCCTCGGCTACACCTTC	CASSYGGSLGYTF
once	TRBJ1-1	13	NA	TRBV19	TGTGCCAGTAGGCCGACGGAGAACACTGAAGCTTTCTTT	CASRPTENTEAFF
NA	TRBJ1-4	14	NA	TRBV15	TGTGCCACCAGCAGAGATCTTGGGAATGAAAAACTGTTTTTT	CATSRDLGNEKLFF
NA	TRBJ2-7	14	TRBD1	TRBV25-1	TGTGCCAGCAGACGAGGACAGGGTTCGTACGAGCAGTACTTC	CASRRGQGSYEQYF
NA	TRBJ2-2	14	NA	TRBV9	TGTGCCAGCAGTTTTGGAGGGTCGACCGGGGAGCTGTTTTTT	CASSFGGSTGELFF